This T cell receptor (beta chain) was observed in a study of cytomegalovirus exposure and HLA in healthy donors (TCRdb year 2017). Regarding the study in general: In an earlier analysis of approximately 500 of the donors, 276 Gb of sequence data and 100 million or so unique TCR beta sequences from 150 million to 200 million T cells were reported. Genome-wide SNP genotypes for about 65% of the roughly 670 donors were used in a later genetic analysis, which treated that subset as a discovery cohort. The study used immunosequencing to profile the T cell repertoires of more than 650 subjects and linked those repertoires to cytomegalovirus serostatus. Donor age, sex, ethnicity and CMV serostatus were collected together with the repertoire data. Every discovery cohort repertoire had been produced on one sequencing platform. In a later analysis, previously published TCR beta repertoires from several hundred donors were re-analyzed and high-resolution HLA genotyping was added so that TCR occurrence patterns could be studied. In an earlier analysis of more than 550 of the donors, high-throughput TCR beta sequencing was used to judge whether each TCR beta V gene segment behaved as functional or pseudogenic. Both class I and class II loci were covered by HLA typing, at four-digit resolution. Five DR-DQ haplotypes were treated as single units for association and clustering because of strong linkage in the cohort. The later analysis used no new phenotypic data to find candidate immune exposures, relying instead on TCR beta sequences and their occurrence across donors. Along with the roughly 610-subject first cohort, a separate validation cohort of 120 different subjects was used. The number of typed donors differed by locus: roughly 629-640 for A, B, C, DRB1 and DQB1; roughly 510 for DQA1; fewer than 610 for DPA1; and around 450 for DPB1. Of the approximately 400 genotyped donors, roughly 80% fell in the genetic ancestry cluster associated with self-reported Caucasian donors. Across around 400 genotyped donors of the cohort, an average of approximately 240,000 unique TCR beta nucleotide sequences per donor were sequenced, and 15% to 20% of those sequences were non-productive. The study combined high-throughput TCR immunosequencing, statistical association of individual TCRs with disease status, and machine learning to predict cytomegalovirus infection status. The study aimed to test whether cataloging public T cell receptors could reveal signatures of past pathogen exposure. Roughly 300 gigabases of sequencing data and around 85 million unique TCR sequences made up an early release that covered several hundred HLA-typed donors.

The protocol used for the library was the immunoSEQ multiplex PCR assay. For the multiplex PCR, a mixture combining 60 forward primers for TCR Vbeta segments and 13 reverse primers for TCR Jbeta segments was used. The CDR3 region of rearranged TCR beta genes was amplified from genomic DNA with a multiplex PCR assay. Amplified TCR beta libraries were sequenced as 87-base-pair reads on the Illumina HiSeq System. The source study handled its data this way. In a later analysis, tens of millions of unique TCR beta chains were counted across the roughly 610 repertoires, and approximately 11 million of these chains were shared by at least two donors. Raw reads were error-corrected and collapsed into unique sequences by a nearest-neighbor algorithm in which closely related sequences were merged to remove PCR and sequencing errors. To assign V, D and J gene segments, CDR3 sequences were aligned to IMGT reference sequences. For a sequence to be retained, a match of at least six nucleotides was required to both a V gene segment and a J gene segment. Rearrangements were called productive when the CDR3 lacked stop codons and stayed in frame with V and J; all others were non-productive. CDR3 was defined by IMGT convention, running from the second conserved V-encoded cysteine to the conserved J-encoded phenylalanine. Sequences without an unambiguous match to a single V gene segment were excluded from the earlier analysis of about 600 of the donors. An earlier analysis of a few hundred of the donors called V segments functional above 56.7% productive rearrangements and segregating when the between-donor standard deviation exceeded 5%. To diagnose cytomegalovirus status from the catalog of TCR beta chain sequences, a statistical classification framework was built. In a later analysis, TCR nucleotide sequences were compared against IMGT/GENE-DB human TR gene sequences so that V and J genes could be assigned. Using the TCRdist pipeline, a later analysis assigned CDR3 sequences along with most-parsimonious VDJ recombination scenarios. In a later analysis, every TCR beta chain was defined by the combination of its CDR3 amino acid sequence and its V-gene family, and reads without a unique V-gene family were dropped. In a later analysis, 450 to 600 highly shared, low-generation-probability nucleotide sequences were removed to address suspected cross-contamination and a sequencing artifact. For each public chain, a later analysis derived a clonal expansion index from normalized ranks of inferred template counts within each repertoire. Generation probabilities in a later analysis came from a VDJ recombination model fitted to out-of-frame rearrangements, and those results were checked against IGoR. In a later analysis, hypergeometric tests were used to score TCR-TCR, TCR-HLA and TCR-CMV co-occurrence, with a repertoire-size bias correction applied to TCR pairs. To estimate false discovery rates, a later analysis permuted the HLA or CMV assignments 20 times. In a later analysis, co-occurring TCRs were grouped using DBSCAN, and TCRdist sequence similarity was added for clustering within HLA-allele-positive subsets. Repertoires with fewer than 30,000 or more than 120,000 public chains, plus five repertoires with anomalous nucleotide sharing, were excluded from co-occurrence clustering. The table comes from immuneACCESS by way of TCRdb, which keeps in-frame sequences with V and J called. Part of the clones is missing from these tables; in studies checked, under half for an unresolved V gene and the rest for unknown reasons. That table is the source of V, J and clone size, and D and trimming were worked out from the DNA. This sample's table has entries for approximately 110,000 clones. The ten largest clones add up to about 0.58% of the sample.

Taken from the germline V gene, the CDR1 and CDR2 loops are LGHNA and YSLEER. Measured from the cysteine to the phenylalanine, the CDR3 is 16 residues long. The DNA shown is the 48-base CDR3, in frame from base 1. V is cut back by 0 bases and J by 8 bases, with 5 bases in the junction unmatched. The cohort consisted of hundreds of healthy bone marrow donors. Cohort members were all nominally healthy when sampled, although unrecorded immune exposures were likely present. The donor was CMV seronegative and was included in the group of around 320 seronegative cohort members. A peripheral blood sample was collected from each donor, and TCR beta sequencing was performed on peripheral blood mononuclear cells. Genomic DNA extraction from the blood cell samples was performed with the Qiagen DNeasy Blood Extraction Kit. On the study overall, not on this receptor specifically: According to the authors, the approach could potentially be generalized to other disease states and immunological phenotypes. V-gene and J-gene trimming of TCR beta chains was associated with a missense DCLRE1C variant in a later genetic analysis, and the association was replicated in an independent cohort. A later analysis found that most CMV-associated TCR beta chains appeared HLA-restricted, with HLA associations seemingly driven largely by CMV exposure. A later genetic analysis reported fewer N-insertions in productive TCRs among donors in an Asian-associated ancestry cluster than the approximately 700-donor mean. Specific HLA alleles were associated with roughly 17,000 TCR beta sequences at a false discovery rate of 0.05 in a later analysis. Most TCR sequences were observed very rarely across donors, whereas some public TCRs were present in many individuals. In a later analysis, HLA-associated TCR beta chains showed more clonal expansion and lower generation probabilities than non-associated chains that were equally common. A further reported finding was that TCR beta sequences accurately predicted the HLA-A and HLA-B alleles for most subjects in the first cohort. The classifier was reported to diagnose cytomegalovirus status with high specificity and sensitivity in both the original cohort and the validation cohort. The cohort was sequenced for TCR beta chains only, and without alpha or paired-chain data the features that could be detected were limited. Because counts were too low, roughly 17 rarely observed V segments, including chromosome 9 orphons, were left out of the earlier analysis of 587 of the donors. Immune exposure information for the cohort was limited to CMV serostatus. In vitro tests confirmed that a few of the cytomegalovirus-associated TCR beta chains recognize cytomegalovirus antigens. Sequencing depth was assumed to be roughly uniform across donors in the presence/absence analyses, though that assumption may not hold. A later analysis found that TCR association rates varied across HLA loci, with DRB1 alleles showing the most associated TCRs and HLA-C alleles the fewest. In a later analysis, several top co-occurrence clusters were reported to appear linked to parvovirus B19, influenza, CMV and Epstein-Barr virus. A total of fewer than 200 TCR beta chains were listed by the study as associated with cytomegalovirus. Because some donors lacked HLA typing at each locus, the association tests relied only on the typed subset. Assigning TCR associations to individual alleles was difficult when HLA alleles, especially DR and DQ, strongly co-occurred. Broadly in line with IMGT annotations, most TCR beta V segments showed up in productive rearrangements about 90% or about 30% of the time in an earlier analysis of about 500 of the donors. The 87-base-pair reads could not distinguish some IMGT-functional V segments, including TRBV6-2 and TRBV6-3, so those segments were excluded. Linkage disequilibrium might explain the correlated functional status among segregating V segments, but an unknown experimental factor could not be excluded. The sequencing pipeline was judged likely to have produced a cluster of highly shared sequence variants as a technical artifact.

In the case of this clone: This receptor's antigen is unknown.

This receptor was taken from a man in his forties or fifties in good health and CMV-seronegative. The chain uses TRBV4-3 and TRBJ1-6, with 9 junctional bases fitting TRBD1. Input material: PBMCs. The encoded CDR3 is CASSQDRTGAHSPLHF. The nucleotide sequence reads TGCGCCAGCAGCCAAGATAGGACAGGGGCTCATTCACCCCTCCACTTT.